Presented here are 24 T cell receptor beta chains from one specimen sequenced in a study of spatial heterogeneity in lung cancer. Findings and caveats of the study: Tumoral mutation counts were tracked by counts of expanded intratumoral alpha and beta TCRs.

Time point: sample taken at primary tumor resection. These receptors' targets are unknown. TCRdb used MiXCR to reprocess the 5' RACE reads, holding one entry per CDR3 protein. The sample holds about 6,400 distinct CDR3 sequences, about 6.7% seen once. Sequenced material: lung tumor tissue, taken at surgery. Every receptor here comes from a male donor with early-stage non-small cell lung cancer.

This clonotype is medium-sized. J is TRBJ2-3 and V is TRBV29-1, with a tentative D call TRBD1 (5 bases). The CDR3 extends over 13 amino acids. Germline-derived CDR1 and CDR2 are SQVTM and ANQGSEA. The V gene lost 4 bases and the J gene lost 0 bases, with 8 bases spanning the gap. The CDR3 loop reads CSVGGRSTDTQYF. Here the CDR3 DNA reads TGCAGCGTTGGGGGCCGGAGCACAGATACGCAGTATTTT.

In nucleotides, the CDR3 is TGTGCCAGCAGCTTGGCAGGGGTGGAGACCCAGTACTTC. This gives the protein CASSLAGVETQYF. The rearrangement joins TRBV7-8 to TRBJ2-5, with D tentatively TRBD1 (6 bases). This CDR3 spans 13 amino acids. Trimming left V 3 bases short and J 5 bases short, with 10 bases between. Germline V gives CDR1 SGHVS, CDR2 FQNEAQ.

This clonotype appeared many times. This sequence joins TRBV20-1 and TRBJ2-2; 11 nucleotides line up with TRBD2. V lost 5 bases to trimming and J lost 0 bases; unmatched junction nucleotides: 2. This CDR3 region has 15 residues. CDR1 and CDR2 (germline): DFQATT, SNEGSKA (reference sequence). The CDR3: CSAPSGRPNTGELFF. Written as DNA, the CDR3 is TGCAGTGCTCCTAGCGGGAGGCCGAACACCGGGGAGCTGTTTTTT.

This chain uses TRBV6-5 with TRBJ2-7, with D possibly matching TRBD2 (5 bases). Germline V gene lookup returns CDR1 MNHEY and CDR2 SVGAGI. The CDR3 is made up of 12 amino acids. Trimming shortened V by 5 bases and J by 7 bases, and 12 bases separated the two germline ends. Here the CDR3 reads CASSAPGWEQYF. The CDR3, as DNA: TGTGCCAGCAGTGCCCCGGGATGGGAGCAGTACTTC.

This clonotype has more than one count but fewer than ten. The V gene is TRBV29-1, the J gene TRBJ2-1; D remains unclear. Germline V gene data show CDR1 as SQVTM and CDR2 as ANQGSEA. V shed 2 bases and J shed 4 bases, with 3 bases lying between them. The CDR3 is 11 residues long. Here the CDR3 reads CSVELYNEQFF. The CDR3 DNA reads TGCAGCGTTGAATTGTACAATGAGCAGTTCTTC.

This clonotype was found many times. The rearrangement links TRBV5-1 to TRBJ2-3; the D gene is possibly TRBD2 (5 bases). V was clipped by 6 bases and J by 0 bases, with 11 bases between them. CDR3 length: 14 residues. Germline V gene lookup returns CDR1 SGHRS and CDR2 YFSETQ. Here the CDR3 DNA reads TGCGCCAGCACACGAGCGGTTAGCACAGATACGCAGTATTTT. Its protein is CASTRAVSTDTQYF.

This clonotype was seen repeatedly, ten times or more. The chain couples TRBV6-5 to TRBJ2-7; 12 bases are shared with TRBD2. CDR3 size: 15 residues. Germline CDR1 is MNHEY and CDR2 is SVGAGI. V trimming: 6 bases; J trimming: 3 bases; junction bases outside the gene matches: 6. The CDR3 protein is CASSGSSGRVYEQYF. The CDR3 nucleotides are TGTGCCAGCAGCGGGTCTAGCGGGAGGGTCTACGAGCAGTACTTC.

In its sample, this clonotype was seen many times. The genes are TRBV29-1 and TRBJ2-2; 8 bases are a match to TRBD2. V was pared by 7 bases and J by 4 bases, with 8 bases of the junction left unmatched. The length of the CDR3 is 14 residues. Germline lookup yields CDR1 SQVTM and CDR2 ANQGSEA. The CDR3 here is CSAGGVSATGELFF. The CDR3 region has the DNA TGCAGCGCCGGGGGGGTTTCGGCCACCGGGGAGCTGTTTTTT.

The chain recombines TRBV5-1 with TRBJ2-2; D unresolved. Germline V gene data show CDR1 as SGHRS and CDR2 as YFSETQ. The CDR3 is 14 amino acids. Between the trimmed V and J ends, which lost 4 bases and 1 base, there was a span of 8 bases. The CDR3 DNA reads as TGCGCCAGCAGCCCCACGCTGAACACCGGGGAGCTGTTTTTT. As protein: CASSPTLNTGELFF.

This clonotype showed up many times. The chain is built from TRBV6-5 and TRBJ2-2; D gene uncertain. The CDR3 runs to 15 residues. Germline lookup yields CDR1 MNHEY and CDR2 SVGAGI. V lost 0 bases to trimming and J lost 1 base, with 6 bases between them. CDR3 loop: CASSYSRGNTGELFF. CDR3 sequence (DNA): TGTGCCAGCAGTTACTCTCGTGGGAACACCGGGGAGCTGTTTTTT.

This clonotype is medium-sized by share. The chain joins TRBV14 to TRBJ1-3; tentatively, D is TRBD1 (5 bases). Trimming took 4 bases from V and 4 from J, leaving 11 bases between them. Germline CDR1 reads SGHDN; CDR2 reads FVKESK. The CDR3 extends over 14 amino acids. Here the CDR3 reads CASSPAGGGNTIYF. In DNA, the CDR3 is TGTGCCAGCAGCCCCGCGGGGGGAGGAAACACCATATATTTT.

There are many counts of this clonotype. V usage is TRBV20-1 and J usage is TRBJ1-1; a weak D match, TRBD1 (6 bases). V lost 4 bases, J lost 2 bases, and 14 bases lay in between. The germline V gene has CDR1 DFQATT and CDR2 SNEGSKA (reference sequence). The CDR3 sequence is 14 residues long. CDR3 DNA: TGCAGTGCTACCTACAGGGTTCGAAACACTGAAGCTTTCTTT. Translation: CSATYRVRNTEAFF.

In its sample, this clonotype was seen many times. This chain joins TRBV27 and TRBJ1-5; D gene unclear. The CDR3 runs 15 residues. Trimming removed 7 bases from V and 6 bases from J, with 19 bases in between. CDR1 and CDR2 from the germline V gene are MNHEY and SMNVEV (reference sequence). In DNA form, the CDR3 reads TGTGCCAGCAAAATATCGGTTAATACGGCTCAGCCCCAGCATTTT. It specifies CASKISVNTAQPQHF.

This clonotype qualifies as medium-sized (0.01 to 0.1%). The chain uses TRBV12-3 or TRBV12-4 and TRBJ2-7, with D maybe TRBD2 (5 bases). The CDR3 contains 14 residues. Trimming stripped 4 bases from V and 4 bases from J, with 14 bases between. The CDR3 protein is CASSWEWGEYEQYF. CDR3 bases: TGTGCCAGCAGTTGGGAGTGGGGAGAGTACGAGCAGTACTTC.

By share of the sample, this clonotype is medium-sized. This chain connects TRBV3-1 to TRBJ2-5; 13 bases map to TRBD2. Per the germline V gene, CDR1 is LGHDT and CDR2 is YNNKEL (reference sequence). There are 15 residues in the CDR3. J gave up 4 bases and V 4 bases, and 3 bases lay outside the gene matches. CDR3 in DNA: TGTGCCAGCAGCCGCCGGACTAGCGGGGGAGAGACCCAGTACTTC. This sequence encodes CASSRRTSGGETQYF.

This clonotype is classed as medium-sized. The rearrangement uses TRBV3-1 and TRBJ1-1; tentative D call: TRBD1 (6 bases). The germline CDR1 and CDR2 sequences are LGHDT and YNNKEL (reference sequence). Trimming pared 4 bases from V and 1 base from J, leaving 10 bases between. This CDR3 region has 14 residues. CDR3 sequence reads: CASSRTARNTEAFF. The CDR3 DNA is TGTGCCAGCAGCCGGACAGCCCGGAACACTGAAGCTTTCTTT. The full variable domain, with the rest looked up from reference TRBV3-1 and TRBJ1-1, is DTAVSQTPKYLVTQMGNDKSIKCEQNLGHDTMYWYKQDSKKFLKIMFSYNNKELIINETVPNRFSPKSPDKAHLNLHINSLELGDSAVYFCASSRTARNTEAFFGQGTRLTVV.

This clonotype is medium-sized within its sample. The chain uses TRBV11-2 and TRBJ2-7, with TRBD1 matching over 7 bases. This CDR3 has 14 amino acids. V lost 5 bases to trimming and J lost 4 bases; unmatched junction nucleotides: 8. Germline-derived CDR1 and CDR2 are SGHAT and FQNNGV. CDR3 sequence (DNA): TGTGCCAGCAGCGTCGAAAGGGGGCCGTACGAGCAGTACTTC. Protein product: CASSVERGPYEQYF.

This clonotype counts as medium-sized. As DNA, the CDR3 is TGTGCCACCAGTCGGTCCCCTAGCATGGATACGCAGTATTTT. Translation gives CATSRSPSMDTQYF. V is TRBV24-1 and J is TRBJ2-3; possibly TRBD2 for D (5 bases). The V end was cut by 6 bases, the J end by 6 bases, with 15 bases between. The germline gives CDR1 KGHDR, CDR2 SFDVKD. This CDR3 has 14 residues.

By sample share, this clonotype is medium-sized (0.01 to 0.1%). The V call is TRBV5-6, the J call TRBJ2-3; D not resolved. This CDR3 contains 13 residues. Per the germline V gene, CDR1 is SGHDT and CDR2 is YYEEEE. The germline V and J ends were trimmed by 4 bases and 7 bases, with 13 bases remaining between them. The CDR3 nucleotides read TGTGCCAGCAGCAGGGAACGGCTCTATACGCAGTATTTT. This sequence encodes CASSRERLYTQYF.

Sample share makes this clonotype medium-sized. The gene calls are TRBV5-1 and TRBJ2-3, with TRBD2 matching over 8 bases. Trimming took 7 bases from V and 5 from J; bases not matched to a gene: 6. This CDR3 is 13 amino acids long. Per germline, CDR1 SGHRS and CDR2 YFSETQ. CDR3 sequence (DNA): TGCGCCAGCTTCGGGGGGGCCGTAGATACGCAGTATTTT. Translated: CASFGGAVDTQYF.

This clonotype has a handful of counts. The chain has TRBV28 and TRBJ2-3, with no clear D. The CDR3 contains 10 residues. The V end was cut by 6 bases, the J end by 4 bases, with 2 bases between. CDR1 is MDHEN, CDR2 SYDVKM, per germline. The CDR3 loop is CASRADTQYF. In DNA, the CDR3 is TGTGCCAGCAGGGCAGATACGCAGTATTTT. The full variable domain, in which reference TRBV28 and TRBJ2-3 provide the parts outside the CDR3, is DVKVTQSSRYLVKRTGEKVFLECVQDMDHENMFWYRQDPGLGLRLIYFSYDVKMKEKGDIPEGYSVSREKKERFSLILESASTNQTSMYLCASRADTQYFGPGTRLTVL.

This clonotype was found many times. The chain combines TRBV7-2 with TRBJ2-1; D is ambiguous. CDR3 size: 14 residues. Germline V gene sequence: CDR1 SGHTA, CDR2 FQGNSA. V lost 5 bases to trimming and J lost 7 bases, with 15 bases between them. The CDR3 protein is CASSPHARVNEQFF. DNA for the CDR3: TGTGCCAGCAGCCCCCATGCTAGAGTAAATGAGCAGTTCTTC.

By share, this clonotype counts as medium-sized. This CDR3 reads CASSFEYGYQETQYF. The CDR3 bases are TGTGCCAGCAGTTTTGAGTACGGGTACCAAGAGACCCAGTACTTC. The V call is TRBV28, the J call TRBJ2-5, with D unclear. V lost 3 bases, J lost 0 bases, and 11 bases lay in between. Germline V gene sequence: CDR1 MDHEN, CDR2 SYDVKM. This CDR3 is 15 amino acids long.

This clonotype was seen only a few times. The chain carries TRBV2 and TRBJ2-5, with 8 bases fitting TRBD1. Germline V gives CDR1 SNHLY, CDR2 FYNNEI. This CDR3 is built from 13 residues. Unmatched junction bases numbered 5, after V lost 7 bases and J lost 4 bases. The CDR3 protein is CASITGGLETQYF. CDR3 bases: TGTGCCAGCATCACAGGGGGTCTAGAGACCCAGTACTTC.